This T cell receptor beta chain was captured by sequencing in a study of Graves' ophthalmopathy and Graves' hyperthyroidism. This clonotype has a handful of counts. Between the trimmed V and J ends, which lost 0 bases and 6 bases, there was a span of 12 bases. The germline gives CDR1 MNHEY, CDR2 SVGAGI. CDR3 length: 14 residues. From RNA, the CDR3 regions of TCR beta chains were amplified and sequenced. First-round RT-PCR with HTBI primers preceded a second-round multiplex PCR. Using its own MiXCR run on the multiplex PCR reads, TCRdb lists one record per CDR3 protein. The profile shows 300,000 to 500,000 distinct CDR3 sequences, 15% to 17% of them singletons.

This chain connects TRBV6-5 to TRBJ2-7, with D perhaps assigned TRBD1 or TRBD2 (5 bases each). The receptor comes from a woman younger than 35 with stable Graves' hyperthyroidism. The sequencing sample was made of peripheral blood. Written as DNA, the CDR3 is TGTGCCAGCAGTTACTCGGGGGATCTCGGCGAGCAGTACTTC. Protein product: CASSYSGDLGEQYF.